The 21 T cell receptor beta chains below were found in one sample sequenced in a study of shared clonotypes between healthy human individuals. TCRdb's copy holds only in-frame clones and misses some; the assay was immunoSEQ multiplex PCR. The sample has roughly 2,300,000 clones; just under 95% are singletons. The sequencing input was naive CD4+ T cells from PBMCs. As for subset: CD45RA+ positively selected. These receptors all stem from a man between 18 and 29 years old in good health. Some clones in this sample may be carry-over from other donors' samples.

This chain uses TRBV5-4 with TRBJ1-1; D is unresolved. The V gene lost 3 bases and the J gene lost 10 bases, with 16 bases spanning the gap. Germline values: CDR1 SGHNT, CDR2 YYREEE (reference sequence). This CDR3 region has 13 residues. For the CDR3, the DNA is TGTGCCAGCAGCTACCTCACAGCCGGGAGAGCTTTCTTT. Translation: CASSYLTAGRAFF. Based on the CDR3 plus reference TRBV5-4 and TRBJ1-1, the full variable domain is ETGVTQSPTHLIKTRGQQVTLRCSSQSGHNTVSWYQQALGQGPQFIFQYYREEENGRGNFPPRFSGLQFPNYSSELNVNALELDDSALYLCASSYLTAGRAFFGQGTRLTVV.

The chain uses TRBV29-1 and TRBJ2-5, with 9 bases matching TRBD2. Germline loops: CDR1 SQVTM, CDR2 ANQGSEA. V lost 4 bases, J lost 2 bases, and 11 bases stayed unmatched. The CDR3 spans 16 residues. The CDR3: CSVGLRLAERQETQYF. CDR3 bases: TGCAGCGTTGGCTTGAGACTAGCGGAGAGACAAGAGACCCAGTACTTC.

This clone was picked up a small number of times. The chain carries TRBV19 and TRBJ1-2, with D possibly being TRBD1 (6 bases). The germline gives CDR1 LNHDA, CDR2 SQIVND (reference sequence). The CDR3 has 14 residues. V was pared by 4 bases and J by 1 base, with 10 bases between. The DNA for the CDR3 is TGTGCCAGTAGTACCCCGGACAGTAACTATGGCTACACCTTC. Translation: CASSTPDSNYGYTF.

The chain couples TRBV28 to TRBJ2-3; D ambiguous. The CDR3 sequence is 15 residues long. Germline CDR1 and CDR2: MDHEN and SYDVKM. V gave up 1 base and J gave up 6 bases, with 14 bases separating them. DNA for the CDR3: TGTGCCAGCAGTTTATATTCGGGTCGGGTGGATACGCAGTATTTT. It is translated as CASSLYSGRVDTQYF.

The chain uses TRBV5-5 and TRBJ2-2; weak D call: TRBD2 (5 bases). V dropped 3 bases and J dropped 3 bases, with 9 bases sitting between them. CDR1 is SGHKS and CDR2 is YYEKEE in the germline V gene (reference sequence). The CDR3 loop spans 14 amino acids. CDR3 sequence (DNA): TGTGCCAGCAGCTCCGGACTTGACACCGGGGAGCTGTTTTTT. Translating gives CASSSGLDTGELFF.

This chain joins TRBV9 and TRBJ2-2; weak D call: TRBD2 (5 bases). CDR1 is SGDLS and CDR2 is YYNGEE in the germline V gene. Between the trimmed V and J ends, which lost 6 bases and 7 bases, there was a span of 16 bases. The CDR3 extends over 14 amino acids. The CDR3 bases are TGTGCCAGCAACCCCCTGGAACGGGGCGGGGAGCTGTTTTTT. Translating it yields CASNPLERGGELFF.

The chain is built from TRBV9 and TRBJ2-5, with a tentative D call TRBD1 (6 bases). Germline lookup yields CDR1 SGDLS and CDR2 YYNGEE. The V end was cut by 4 bases, the J end by 2 bases, with 15 bases between. The CDR3 length is 15 residues. The CDR3 DNA reads as TGTGCCAGCAGCCCTCGGACAGCGCAACAAGAGACCCAGTACTTC. This gives the protein CASSPRTAQQETQYF. Together with reference TRBV9 and TRBJ2-5, the CDR3 gives the full variable domain: DSGVTQTPKHLITATGQRVTLRCSPRSGDLSVYWYQQSLDQGLQFLIQYYNGEERAKGNILERFSAQQFPDLHSELNLSSLELGDSALYFCASSPRTAQQETQYFGPGTRLLVL.

This CDR3 is CASSRWDRELYGYTF. The CDR3 DNA reads as TGTGCCAGCAGCCGCTGGGACAGGGAGCTCTATGGCTACACCTTC. The genes are TRBV7-9 and TRBJ1-2; 9 positions match TRBD1. Losses at the gene ends were 5 bases for V and 4 bases for J; bases not matched to a gene: 8. CDR1 SEHNR and CDR2 FQNEAQ come from the germline V gene (reference sequence). The CDR3 has 15 residues.

The chain joins TRBV27 to TRBJ2-7; possible D gene TRBD2, 5 bases. The germline V gene has CDR1 MNHEY and CDR2 SMNVEV (reference sequence). The V end was cut by 4 bases, the J end by 9 bases, with 19 bases between. The CDR3 totals 14 residues. In DNA form, the CDR3 reads TGTGCCAGCAGTTCCCCCGGGATCGATAATCGGCAGTACTTC. It codes for CASSSPGIDNRQYF.

The CDR3 region has the DNA TGCGCCAGCAGCCAGGATACCGGGACAGGGTATCAGCCCCAGCATTTT. Protein sequence: CASSQDTGTGYQPQHF. J is TRBJ1-5 and V is TRBV4-3; 9 bases are shared with TRBD1. The CDR3 length is 16 residues. From germline, CDR1 is LGHNA and CDR2 YSLEER. Trimming at V came to 3 bases and at J to 5 bases, leaving 8 bases not matched to a gene.

The chain recombines TRBV5-1 with TRBJ2-2; D is undetermined. Trimming removed 6 bases at V and 5 bases at J, with 20 bases between. The CDR3 is 16 amino acids. CDR1 and CDR2 (germline): SGHRS, YFSETQ. CDR3 protein: CASTPNWPGDTGELFF. In nucleotides, the CDR3 is TGCGCCAGCACGCCTAATTGGCCTGGGGATACCGGGGAGCTGTTTTTT.

Regarding this clone: The sample has other DNA sequences that encode this CDR3 too. V usage is TRBV29-1 and J usage is TRBJ2-1; the match to TRBD2 covers 13 bases. V gave up 6 bases and J gave up 6 bases; unmatched junction bases: 5. The CDR3 consists of 14 residues. Germline CDR1 is SQVTM and CDR2 is ANQGSEA. The CDR3 is CSVGGLAGVNEQFF. CDR3 DNA: TGCAGCGTGGGAGGACTAGCGGGAGTCAATGAGCAGTTCTTC.

The chain uses TRBV4-1 and TRBJ1-4; D is undetermined. The CDR3 has 16 amino acids. CDR1 and CDR2 (germline): MGHRA, YSYEKL. V lost 1 base to trimming and J lost 7 bases, with 16 bases between them. The CDR3 coding sequence is TGCGCCAGCAGCCAAGTGGGAAATTTTCGCGGTGAAAAACTGTTTTTT. Its protein product is CASSQVGNFRGEKLFF.

This rearrangement joins TRBV18 to TRBJ2-2; D might be TRBD1 (6 bases). The CDR3 contains 17 residues. The germline V gene encodes CDR1 KGHSH and CDR2 LQKENI. V was pared by 2 bases and J by 4 bases, with 17 bases between. The CDR3 region is CASSPSFGQSITGELFF. The CDR3 DNA reads TGTGCCAGCTCACCATCATTCGGACAGAGCATCACCGGGGAGCTGTTTTTT.

The V call is TRBV5-5, the J call TRBJ2-3; maybe TRBD1 (6 bases). V gave up 2 bases and J gave up 2 bases, with 12 bases separating them. Germline V gives CDR1 SGHKS, CDR2 YYEKEE (reference sequence). The CDR3 has 15 residues. Here the CDR3 DNA reads TGTGCCAGCAGCTTCGCGGCAGGGGCCACAGATACGCAGTATTTT. Protein: CASSFAAGATDTQYF.

The chain joins TRBV6-4 to TRBJ1-1; D may be TRBD1 (6 bases). V shed 5 bases and J shed 1 base, with 8 bases lying between them. This CDR3 is 13 amino acids long. Germline V gene lookup returns CDR1 MRHNA and CDR2 SNTAGT. The CDR3 coding sequence is TGTGCCAGCAGTAAGACAGGGAACACTGAAGCTTTCTTT. It encodes CASSKTGNTEAFF.

The chain couples TRBV5-1 to TRBJ1-1, with D maybe TRBD1 (5 bases). This CDR3 spans 15 amino acids. V shed 0 bases and J shed 0 bases, with 9 bases lying between them. Germline loops: CDR1 SGHRS, CDR2 YFSETQ. For the CDR3, the DNA is TGCGCCAGCAGCTTGGAGGGGAGGCTGAACACTGAAGCTTTCTTT. Encoded protein: CASSLEGRLNTEAFF.

As to this clone: The sample holds other DNA sequences that translate to the same CDR3. The chain combines TRBV28 with TRBJ2-7, with 8 bases fitting TRBD2. The V and J ends lost 6 bases and 4 bases, in that order; junction bases with no gene match: 8. Germline CDR1 and CDR2: MDHEN and SYDVKM. The CDR3 consists of 14 residues. CDR3 protein: CASSPPGLVYEQYF. DNA for the CDR3: TGTGCCAGCAGCCCCCCGGGACTAGTATACGAGCAGTACTTC.

The chain carries TRBV5-6 and TRBJ2-7; 8 bases map to TRBD1. The germline gives CDR1 SGHDT, CDR2 YYEEEE. V dropped 4 bases and J dropped 6; count of bases not matched to a gene: 6. This CDR3 spans 13 amino acids. The CDR3 nucleotides read TGTGCCAGCAGCCTGGACAGGGTCGTCGAGCAGTACTTC. It encodes CASSLDRVVEQYF.

A note on this clone: One end of the junction varies from germline; a read error may be responsible. This rearrangement joins TRBV18 to TRBJ1-4; 10 nucleotides align to TRBD1. This CDR3 contains 18 residues. Germline CDR1 reads KGHSH; CDR2 reads LQKENI. CDR3 loop: CASSPRQTGGLTNEKLFF. CDR3 nucleotide sequence: TGTGCCAGCTCCCCACGGCAGACAGGGGGCCTGACTAATGAAAAACTGTTTTTT.

The chain joins TRBV2 to TRBJ1-4; D gene ambiguous. This CDR3 has 13 amino acids. Trimming cost V 6 bases and J 8 bases, with 13 bases left between them. Germline V lookup: CDR1 SNHLY, CDR2 FYNNEI. The CDR3 loop is CASSRAVGEKLFF. For the CDR3, the DNA is TGTGCCAGCAGCCGAGCGGTGGGGGAAAAACTGTTTTTT.